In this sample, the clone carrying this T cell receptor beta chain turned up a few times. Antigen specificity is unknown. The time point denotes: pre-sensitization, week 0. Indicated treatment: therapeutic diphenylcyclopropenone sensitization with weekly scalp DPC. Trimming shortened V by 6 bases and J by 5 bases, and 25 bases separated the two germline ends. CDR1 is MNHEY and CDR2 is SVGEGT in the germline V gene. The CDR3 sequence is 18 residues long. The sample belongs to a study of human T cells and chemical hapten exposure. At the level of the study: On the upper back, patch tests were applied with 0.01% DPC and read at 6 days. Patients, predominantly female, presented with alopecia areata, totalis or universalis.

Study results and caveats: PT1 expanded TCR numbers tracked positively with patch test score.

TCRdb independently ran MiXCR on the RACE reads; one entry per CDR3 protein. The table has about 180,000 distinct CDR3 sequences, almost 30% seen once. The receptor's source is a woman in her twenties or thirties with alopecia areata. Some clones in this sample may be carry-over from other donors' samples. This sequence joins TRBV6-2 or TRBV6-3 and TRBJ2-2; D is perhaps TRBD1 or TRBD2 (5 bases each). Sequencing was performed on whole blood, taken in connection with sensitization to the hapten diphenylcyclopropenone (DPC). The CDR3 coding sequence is TGTGCCAGCAGCTCTCGGGACGTCGGATTTATGGGTACCGGGGAGCTGTTTTTT. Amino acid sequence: CASSSRDVGFMGTGELFF.